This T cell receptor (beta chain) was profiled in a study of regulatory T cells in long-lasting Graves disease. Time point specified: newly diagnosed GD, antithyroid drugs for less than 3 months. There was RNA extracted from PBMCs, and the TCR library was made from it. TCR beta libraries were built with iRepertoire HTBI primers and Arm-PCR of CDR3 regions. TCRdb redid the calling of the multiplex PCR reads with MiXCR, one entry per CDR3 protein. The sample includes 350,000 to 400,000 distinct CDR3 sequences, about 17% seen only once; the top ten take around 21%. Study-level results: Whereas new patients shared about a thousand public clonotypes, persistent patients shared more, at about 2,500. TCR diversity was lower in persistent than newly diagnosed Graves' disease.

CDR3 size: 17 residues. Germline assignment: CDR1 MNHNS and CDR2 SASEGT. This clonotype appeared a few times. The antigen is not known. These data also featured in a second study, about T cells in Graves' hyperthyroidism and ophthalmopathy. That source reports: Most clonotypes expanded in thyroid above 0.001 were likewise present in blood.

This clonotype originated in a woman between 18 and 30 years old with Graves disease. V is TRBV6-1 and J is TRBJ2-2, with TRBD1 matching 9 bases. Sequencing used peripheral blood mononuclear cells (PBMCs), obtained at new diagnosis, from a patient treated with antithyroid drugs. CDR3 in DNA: TGTGCTCACAGCGTCCCAACAGGGGGCATGAACACCGGGGAGCTGTTTTTT. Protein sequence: CAHSVPTGGMNTGELFF.